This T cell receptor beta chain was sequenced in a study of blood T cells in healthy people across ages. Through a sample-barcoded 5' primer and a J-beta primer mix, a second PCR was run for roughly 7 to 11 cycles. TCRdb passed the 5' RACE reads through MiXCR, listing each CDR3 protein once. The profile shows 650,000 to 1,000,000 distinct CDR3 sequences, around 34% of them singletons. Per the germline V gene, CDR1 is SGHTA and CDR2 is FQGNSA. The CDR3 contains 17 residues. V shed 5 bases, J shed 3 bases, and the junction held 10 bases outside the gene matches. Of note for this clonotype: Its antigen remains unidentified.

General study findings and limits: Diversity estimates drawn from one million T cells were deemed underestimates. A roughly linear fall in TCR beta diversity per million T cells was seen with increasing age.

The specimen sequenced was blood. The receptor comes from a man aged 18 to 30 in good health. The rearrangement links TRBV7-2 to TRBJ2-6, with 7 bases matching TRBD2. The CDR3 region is CASSPAGSGVGANVLTF. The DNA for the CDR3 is TGTGCCAGCAGCCCAGCGGGCAGCGGGGTTGGGGCCAACGTCCTGACTTTC. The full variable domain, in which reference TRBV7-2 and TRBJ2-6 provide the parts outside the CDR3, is GAGVSQSPSNKVTEKGKDVELRCDPISGHTALYWYRQSLGQGLEFLIYFQGNSAPDKSGLPSDRFSAERTGGSVSTLTIQRTQQEDSAVYLCASSPAGSGVGANVLTFGAGSRLTVL.